The clone carrying this T cell receptor (beta chain) was observed a few times. Its cognate antigen is unknown. The CDR3 is 17 residues long. Germline V CDR1 and CDR2: DFQATT, SNEGSKA (reference sequence). V dropped 1 base and J dropped 3; count of bases not matched to a gene: 7. MiXCR, run by TCRdb on the 5' RACE reads, gives a single entry per CDR3 protein. The sample has hundreds of thousands of distinct CDR3 sequences, around 20% seen once. The data belong to a study of identical twins. Healthy Caucasians alone served as donors. Study-level findings and limits: Within cord blood, abundant beta clonotypes carried fewer insertions, but memory repertoires showed no such trend.

These data also formed part of another study, on T cells expressing NK-cell markers.

This clonotype was sampled from a woman aged 18-35 years in good health. The rearrangement links TRBV20-1 to TRBJ2-1; 12 nucleotides line up with TRBD2. The sample taken for sequencing was PBMCs. This chain's CDR3 is CSARASLAGGFYNEQFF. CDR3 bases: TGCAGTGCTAGAGCGAGTCTAGCGGGAGGGTTCTACAATGAGCAGTTCTTC.